This T cell receptor (beta chain) was recovered during a study of cytomegalovirus exposure and HLA in healthy donors. The PCR was carried out with 60 Vbeta primers and 13 Jbeta primers. TCRdb keeps only in-frame clones here, not all; method: immunoSEQ multiplex PCR. The profile shows 140,000 to 150,000 clones, 65% to 85% of them singletons. The ends lost 1 base at V and 3 bases at J; junction bases unmatched: 14. Germline V gene sequence: CDR1 LNHDA, CDR2 SQIVND (reference sequence). The CDR3 is 19 residues long. This TCR came from a man aged 25 to 40 in good health and CMV-seronegative. The sequencing sample was made of PBMCs. The J gene is TRBJ2-1, the V gene TRBV19, with 8 nucleotides matching TRBD2. DNA of the CDR3: TGTGCCAGTAGTATAGTGGGGGCTGGGGCTAGCGGGTTCTACAATGAGCAGTTCTTC. Translated: CASSIVGAGASGFYNEQFF.